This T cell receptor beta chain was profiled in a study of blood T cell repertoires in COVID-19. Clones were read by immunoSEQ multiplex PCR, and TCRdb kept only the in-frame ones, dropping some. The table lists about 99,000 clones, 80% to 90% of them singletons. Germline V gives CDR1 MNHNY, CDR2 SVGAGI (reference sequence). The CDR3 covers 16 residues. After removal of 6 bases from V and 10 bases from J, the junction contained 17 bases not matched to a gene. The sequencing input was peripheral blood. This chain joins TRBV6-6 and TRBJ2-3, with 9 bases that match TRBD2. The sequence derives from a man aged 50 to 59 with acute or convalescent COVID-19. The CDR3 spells CASSLGVAGAYVAQYF. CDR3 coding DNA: TGTGCCAGCAGCCTCGGGGTAGCGGGAGCCTATGTGGCGCAGTATTTT.